The 22 T cell receptor beta chains given below trace back to one sample, sequenced in a study of blood T cell repertoires in COVID-19. Produced via immunoSEQ multiplex PCR; TCRdb's table is partial and in-frame only. The table shows some 360,000 clones, with around 87% occurring only once. What was sequenced was peripheral blood. The receptors derive from a woman in her sixties or seventies with COVID-19, enrolled during active disease.

The chain has TRBV2 and TRBJ1-1; D not resolved. The CDR3 totals 13 residues. The V end was cut by 3 bases, the J end by 11 bases, with 16 bases between. The V gene's germline CDR1 is SNHLY and CDR2 FYNNEI. Here the CDR3 DNA reads TGTGCCAGCAGTGAGAATGCACTCGGTCGGGCTTTCTTT. Translated, it gives CASSENALGRAFF.

This clone was counted a single time. Other DNA variants within this sample encode the same CDR3. The V call is TRBV9, the J call TRBJ2-1, with D possibly matching TRBD1 (6 bases). V lost 2 bases and J lost 0, with 9 bases in between. The germline V gene encodes CDR1 SGDLS and CDR2 YYNGEE. The CDR3 extends over 15 amino acids. The CDR3 is CASSVAGDSYNEQFF. CDR3 nucleotide sequence: TGTGCCAGCAGCGTTGCAGGGGACTCCTACAATGAGCAGTTCTTC.

The CDR3 nucleotides are TGTGCCAGCAGTTACTCGCGGCAGGGTCACTATGGCTACACCTTC. Encoded protein: CASSYSRQGHYGYTF. The chain uses TRBV6-5 and TRBJ1-2; the D gene is possibly TRBD1 (5 bases). Germline assignment: CDR1 MNHEY and CDR2 SVGAGI. The germline V and J ends were trimmed by 0 bases and 3 bases, with 11 bases remaining between them. The CDR3 is 15 amino acids.

V is TRBV7-9 and J is TRBJ1-4, with D unclear. Trimming left V 1 base short and J 3 bases short, with 6 bases between. Per the germline V gene, CDR1 is SEHNR and CDR2 is FQNEAQ (reference sequence). The CDR3 sequence is 14 residues long. DNA of the CDR3: TGTGCCAGCAGCTTAGGGGAGGCTAATGAAAAACTGTTTTTT. Protein product: CASSLGEANEKLFF. The whole variable domain, filled in from reference TRBV7-9 and TRBJ1-4, reads DTGVSQNPRHKITKRGQNVTFRCDPISEHNRLYWYRQTLGQGPEFLTYFQNEAQLEKSRLLSDRFSAERPKGSFSTLEIQRTEQGDSAMYLCASSLGEANEKLFFGSGTQLSVL.

The chain uses TRBV24-1 and TRBJ1-5; D gene ambiguous. The CDR3 spans 15 residues. Germline loops: CDR1 KGHDR, CDR2 SFDVKD. Trimming removed 7 bases from V and 0 bases from J, with 12 bases in between. The CDR3 here is CATSGVGGSNQPQHF. The CDR3 DNA is TGTGCCACCAGCGGCGTGGGAGGTAGCAATCAGCCCCAGCATTTT.

This chain links TRBV9 with TRBJ1-6, with 11 bases aligning to TRBD1. Germline V gene data show CDR1 as SGDLS and CDR2 as YYNGEE. CDR3 length: 15 amino acids. V shed 0 bases, J shed 11 bases, and the junction held 4 bases outside the gene matches. CDR3 loop: CASSVEGQGVTPLHF. The CDR3 nucleotides read TGTGCCAGCAGCGTAGAGGGACAGGGGGTAACACCCCTCCACTTT.

This clone was seen more than once but under ten times. The CDR3 sequence is CASSAWDRGFYRAFF. The CDR3 nucleotides are TGCGCCAGCAGTGCCTGGGACAGGGGTTTTTATAGGGCTTTCTTT. This rearrangement joins TRBV10-2 to TRBJ1-1; 10 nucleotides line up with TRBD1. In germline, CDR1 is WSHSY, CDR2 SAAADI. The CDR3 length is 15 residues. Trimming cost V 4 bases and J 11 bases; bases outside gene matches: 13.

The J gene is TRBJ2-7, the V gene TRBV30; D may be TRBD1 (6 bases). This CDR3 has 11 residues. Between the trimmed V and J ends, which lost 4 bases and 3 bases, there was a span of 7 bases. The germline gives CDR1 GTSNPN, CDR2 SVGIG (reference sequence). The CDR3, as DNA: TGTGCCTGGATGGACAGCTACGAGCAGTACTTC. Translated: CAWMDSYEQYF.

The chain carries TRBV6-1 and TRBJ1-4; no clear D. The CDR3 runs to 15 residues. CDR1 and CDR2 from the germline V gene are MNHNS and SASEGT. Trimming shortened V by 3 bases and J by 0 bases, and 8 bases separated the two germline ends. The CDR3: CASSDLGATNEKLFF. In DNA, the CDR3 is TGTGCCAGCAGTGATTTAGGAGCAACTAATGAAAAACTGTTTTTT.

This clone has a single count. This rearrangement joins TRBV15 to TRBJ1-2, with TRBD1 matching over 7 bases. Unmatched junction bases numbered 11, after V lost 6 bases and J lost 4 bases. Germline assignment: CDR1 LNHNV and CDR2 YYDKDF (reference sequence). The CDR3 extends over 15 amino acids. DNA for the CDR3: TGTGCCACCAGACCAGCATTCGGACAGGCCTATGGCTACACCTTC. Its translation is CATRPAFGQAYGYTF.

This sequence joins TRBV28 and TRBJ2-7; a possible D gene is TRBD1 (6 bases). V lost 5 bases, J lost 2 bases, and 10 bases lay in between. The CDR3 is 13 amino acids. CDR1 and CDR2 from the germline V gene are MDHEN and SYDVKM. In DNA, the CDR3 is TGTGCCAGCAGTCGACAGGAGCCCTACGAGCAGTACTTC. Translation: CASSRQEPYEQYF.

As concerns this clone: A read error may produce the germline difference seen at one junction end. This rearrangement joins TRBV7-7 to TRBJ2-5; a possible D gene is TRBD1 (6 bases). Germline V gives CDR1 SSHAT, CDR2 FNYEAQ (reference sequence). The CDR3 consists of 15 residues. For the CDR3, the DNA is TGTGCTAGCAGCTTAGGGTCAGGGGTCCTGGAGACCCAGTACTTC. It translates to CASSLGSGVLETQYF.

The CDR3 DNA reads TGCGCCAGCAGCCGCTACTTGAGATCGACGGAGTATGGCTACACCTTC. Amino acid sequence: CASSRYLRSTEYGYTF. The gene calls are TRBV5-1 and TRBJ1-2; D gene uncertain. Germline CDR1 reads SGHRS; CDR2 reads YFSETQ. The CDR3 consists of 16 residues. Trimming stripped 4 bases from V and 5 bases from J, with 21 bases between.

The chain uses TRBV5-1 and TRBJ1-1; 9 bases align to TRBD1. J was trimmed by 1 base and V by 4 bases; bases with no gene match: 8. The CDR3 is 16 amino acids. Germline lookup yields CDR1 SGHRS and CDR2 YFSETQ. CDR3 nucleotides: TGCGCCAGCAGCGTTGGGACAGGGAAGGGGAACACTGAAGCTTTCTTT. This translates into CASSVGTGKGNTEAFF.

This rearrangement joins TRBV27 to TRBJ2-7; D might be TRBD2 (6 bases). The CDR3 covers 14 residues. Germline loops: CDR1 MNHEY, CDR2 SMNVEV (reference sequence). V was cut by 5 bases and J by 1 base, with 12 bases left in between. Here the CDR3 DNA reads TGTGCCAGCAGTGCGGGGCCGGTATCCTACGAGCAGTACTTC. Protein product: CASSAGPVSYEQYF.

The CDR3 here is CASSFPQGGPYEQYF. In DNA, the CDR3 is TGTGCCAGCAGTTTTCCCCAGGGTGGCCCCTACGAGCAGTACTTC. The chain recombines TRBV28 with TRBJ2-7; weak D call: TRBD1 (5 bases). CDR3 length: 15 residues. Germline V gene lookup returns CDR1 MDHEN and CDR2 SYDVKM. With 3 bases removed from V and 2 bases from J, the gap between germline ends came to 14 bases.

The V gene is TRBV27, the J gene TRBJ1-2, with D perhaps TRBD1 (5 bases). Between the trimmed V and J ends, which lost 6 bases and 4 bases, there was a span of 12 bases. CDR3 length: 13 residues. Germline loops: CDR1 MNHEY, CDR2 SMNVEV (reference sequence). The CDR3 DNA sequence: TGTGCCAGCAGGGCGACAGCGTCCTATGGCTACACCTTC. It is translated as CASRATASYGYTF.

J is TRBJ2-5 and V is TRBV9; 7 bases are a match to TRBD1. CDR3 length: 15 residues. J lost 5 bases, V lost 3 bases, and 10 bases had no gene match. Looked up from germline, CDR1 is SGDLS and CDR2 is YYNGEE. In DNA form, the CDR3 reads TGTGCCAGCAGCGCCCCTATGGACAGGCGTGAGACCCAGTACTTC. The encoded protein is CASSAPMDRRETQYF.

The chain couples TRBV6-4 to TRBJ2-1; 8 nucleotides align to TRBD2. Germline CDR1 MRHNA, CDR2 SNTAGT. The CDR3 is made up of 16 amino acids. V was clipped by 11 bases and J by 7 bases; unmatched bases: 19. The CDR3 DNA reads TGTGCCTCCCAAAGAGTGGCGGGGGGAATCATGAATGAGCAGTTCTTC. Translating gives CASQRVAGGIMNEQFF.

This clone was seen repeatedly, ten times or more. The genes are TRBV4-1 and TRBJ2-3; tentative D call: TRBD2 (6 bases). The CDR3 runs to 16 residues. The germline V gene encodes CDR1 MGHRA and CDR2 YSYEKL. V was trimmed by 5 bases and J by 0 bases, leaving 15 bases between them. The CDR3 spells CASSGWDFFSTDTQYF. CDR3 nucleotides: TGCGCCAGCAGCGGGTGGGACTTCTTTAGCACAGATACGCAGTATTTT.

The chain has TRBV6-5 and TRBJ1-3; D gene uncertain. With 6 bases removed from V and 0 bases from J, the gap between germline ends came to 12 bases. The germline CDR1 and CDR2 sequences are MNHEY and SVGAGI. This CDR3 is built from 15 residues. The CDR3 sequence: CASSPPGYSGNTIYF. CDR3 nucleotide sequence: TGTGCCAGCAGCCCCCCCGGTTACTCTGGAAACACCATATATTTT.

The chain uses TRBV30 and TRBJ2-7; tentative D call: TRBD1 (5 bases). Trimming pared 5 bases from V and 3 bases from J, leaving 17 bases between. CDR1 and CDR2 (germline): GTSNPN, SVGIG (reference sequence). The CDR3 contains 14 residues. CDR3 loop: CAWAHPLGHYEQYF. CDR3 coding DNA: TGTGCCTGGGCGCACCCCTTAGGACACTACGAGCAGTACTTC.